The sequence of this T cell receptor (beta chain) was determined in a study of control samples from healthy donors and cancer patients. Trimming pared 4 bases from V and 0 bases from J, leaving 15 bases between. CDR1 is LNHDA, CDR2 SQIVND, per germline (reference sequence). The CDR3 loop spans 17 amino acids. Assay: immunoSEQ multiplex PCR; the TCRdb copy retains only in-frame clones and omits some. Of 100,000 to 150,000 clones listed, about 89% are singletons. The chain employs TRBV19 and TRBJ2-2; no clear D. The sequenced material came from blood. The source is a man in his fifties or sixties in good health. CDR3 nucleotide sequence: TGTGCCAGTAGTACCCCCCTGGCACTTGCGAACACCGGGGAGCTGTTTTTT. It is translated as CASSTPLALANTGELFF.